The entry below gives a single TCR beta chain sequence along with its context. As yet, its antigen is unknown. The entry originates in a study of T cell repertoires in cytomegalovirus infection. The germline V gene encodes CDR1 DFQATT and CDR2 SNEGSKA (reference sequence). Trimming stripped 7 bases from V and 13 bases from J, with 5 bases between. This CDR3 has 8 amino acids. TCRdb re-derived calls from the reads in MiXCR, one entry per CDR3 protein. The repertoire holds around 710,000 distinct CDR3 sequences, with roughly 28% as singletons. Whole-study findings and limits: The ex vivo response was dominated by HLA-C-restricted CMV-specific TCR beta clonotypes.

This specimen was cultured CD8+ T cells from PBMCs, taken from culture after CMV antigen stimulation. The receptor's source is a human donor in good health (CMV status not recorded). Some clones in this sample may be carry-over from other donors' samples. This chain connects TRBV20-1 to TRBJ1-6; D unresolved. CDR3 sequence: CSVHPLHF. The CDR3 DNA sequence: TGCAGTGTCCACCCCCTCCACTTT.